This TCR beta chain was recovered during a study of Ad26.COV2.S vaccination and SARS-CoV-2 variants. Study at large: Ad26.COV2.S was injected intramuscularly once or twice, 56 days apart. Study-wide findings and caveats: With respect to non-spike TCR breadth, vaccine and placebo recipients were similar.

With regard to this clone: Its antigen is unknown.

The repertoire was sequenced with immunoSEQ multiplex PCR; TCRdb's copy has only in-frame clones and lacks some. The sample has 300,000 to 350,000 clones, under 90% seen once. Treatment indicated: 19 received Ad26.COV2.S at low or high dose, single or two shots; about 5 received placebo; per-sample allocation not given. Following the first vaccine or placebo injection, samples were taken on day 63. Vaccination employed an Ad26 vector expressing the Wuhan-strain SARS-CoV-2 spike. Germline V gives CDR1 SGHTA, CDR2 FQGNSA. V was shortened by 5 bases and J by 4 bases, with 6 bases between the two germline ends. The CDR3 consists of 12 residues.

The sample consisted of peripheral blood, taken in a trial of Ad26.COV2.S vaccine versus placebo. This chain links TRBV7-2 with TRBJ1-3; tentative D call: TRBD1 (5 bases). This TCR was sampled from a person aged 18-60 years who received the Ad26.COV2.S COVID-19 vaccine or a placebo. The CDR3, as DNA: TGTGCCAGCAGCCGACAGGGAAACACCATATATTTT. This encodes CASSRQGNTIYF.